This T cell receptor beta chain was retrieved from a study of T cells in localized non-small cell lung cancer. The CDR3 extends over 14 amino acids. V shed 5 bases and J shed 7 bases, with 12 bases lying between them. Note on this clone: Its antigen is undetermined.

The protocol was immunoSEQ multiplex PCR, while the TCRdb copy is restricted to in-frame clones and leaves out a portion. The sample lists approximately 29,000 clones; approximately 90% were seen once. Study-level points and caveats: Adjacent lung held a median approximately 50 of the top 100 tumor clones. Compared with tumor, uninvolved adjacent lung displayed greater T cell clonality, ranking highest overall. A single tumor region was sequenced, leaving heterogeneity possible.

The V and J genes are TRBV23-1 and TRBJ1-6; weak D call: TRBD1 (5 bases). TRBV23-1 is recorded as an ORF, its role being uncertain. Source: peripheral blood, taken before any cancer treatment. This TCR came from a male donor at least 60 years old with stage I lung adenocarcinoma. CDR3 sequence reads: CASSGEWGNSPLHF. CDR3 coding DNA: TGCGCCAGCAGTGGGGAGTGGGGGAATTCACCCCTCCACTTT.